The sample holds a few counts of the clone carrying this T cell receptor (beta chain). Its specificity is not known. RNA transcripts were the template for amplifying TCR beta CDR3 regions. An initial round of RT-PCR targeting the TCR CDR3 relied on the HTBI primer set. TCRdb used MiXCR to reprocess the multiplex PCR reads, holding one entry per CDR3 protein. This table has around 350,000 distinct CDR3 sequences, approximately 19% appearing once. The data were taken from a study of T cells in Graves' hyperthyroidism and ophthalmopathy. Study findings and constraints: In blood, most of the thyroid clonotypes expanded above 0.001 were also present.

Graves' hyperthyroidism was deemed stable given no ophthalmopathy progression within 18 months. Thyroid ultrasound and orbital computed tomography, with clinical symptoms and serum thyroxine and TRAb, informed diagnoses. The CDR3 has 13 amino acids. Germline values: CDR1 MNHEY, CDR2 SMNVEV (reference sequence). V was pared by 11 bases and J by 4 bases, with 9 bases of the junction left unmatched. The sequencing input was blood. This sequence was found in a woman under 30 with Graves' hyperthyroidism. V is TRBV27 and J is TRBJ2-3; 7 bases fit TRBD1. The CDR3 DNA reads as TGTGCCCGATGGACAGGCGGCCCAGATACGCAGTATTTT. As protein: CARWTGGPDTQYF.